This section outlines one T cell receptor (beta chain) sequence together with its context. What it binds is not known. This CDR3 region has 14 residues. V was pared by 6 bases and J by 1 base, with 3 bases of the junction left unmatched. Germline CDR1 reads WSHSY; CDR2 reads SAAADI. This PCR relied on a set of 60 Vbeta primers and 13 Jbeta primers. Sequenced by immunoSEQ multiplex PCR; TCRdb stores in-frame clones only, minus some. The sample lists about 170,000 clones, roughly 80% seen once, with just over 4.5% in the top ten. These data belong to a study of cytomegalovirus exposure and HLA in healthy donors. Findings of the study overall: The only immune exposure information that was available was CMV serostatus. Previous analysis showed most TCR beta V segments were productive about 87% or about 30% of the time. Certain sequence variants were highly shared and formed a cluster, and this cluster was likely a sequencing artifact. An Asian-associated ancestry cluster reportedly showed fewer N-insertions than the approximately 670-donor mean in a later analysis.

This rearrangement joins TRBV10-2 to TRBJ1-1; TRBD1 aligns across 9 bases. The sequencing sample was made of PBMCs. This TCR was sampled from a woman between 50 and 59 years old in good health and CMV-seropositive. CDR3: CASSPGQGNTEAFF. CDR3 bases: TGCGCCAGCAGCCCGGGACAGGGGAACACTGAAGCTTTCTTT.